This TCR beta chain stems from a study of beta chain features in type 1 diabetes. Findings and caveats of the study: Insertions at VDJ junctions were less frequent in type 1 diabetes patients. These patients also deleted more nucleotides at the same junctions. TCRB CDR3s were moderately but significantly shorter in Type 1 diabetes patients in all four CD4+ subsets.

Notes on this clone: Its antigen remains unidentified.

The CDR3 loop spans 15 amino acids. CDR1 SEHNR and CDR2 FQNEAQ come from the germline V gene (reference sequence). The V and J ends lost 5 bases and 4 bases respectively, with 14 bases between them. The whole isolated RNA underwent reverse transcription, so sequencing captured expressed TCRB transcripts. Assay used: immunoSEQ multiplex PCR; TCRdb lists only in-frame clones, some missing. The table shows 300,000 to 400,000 clones, with roughly 8.8% occurring only once. The chain links TRBV7-9 to TRBJ1-4, with D perhaps matching TRBD1 (6 bases). Sequenced: central memory CD4+ T cells from blood. The sequence was collected from a young man with type 1 diabetes. The CDR3 coding sequence is TGTGCCAGCAGCCTCCAGACAGGTTATAATGAAAAACTGTTTTTT. Amino acid sequence: CASSLQTGYNEKLFF.